A selection of T cell receptor beta chains follows, all from one sample in a study of blood T cells in healthy people across ages. MiXCR, run by TCRdb on the 5' RACE reads, gives a single entry per CDR3 protein. The table records hundreds of thousands of distinct CDR3 sequences, roughly 48% of them present only once. Sequencing was done on a sample of blood. The receptors were sampled from a man of 80 years or more in good health. Both conserved end residues are part of each CDR3. D genes are given only for firm matches. Some rows have no size entry. The others give once, few or many, or a class for an expanded clone.

clone_size	v_call	j_call	d_call	cdr3_nt	cdr3_aa
.	TRBV4-1	TRBJ2-6	.	TGCGCCAGCAGCCAAGGGTTGGGTTCTCGAGTCCTGACTTTC	CASSQGLGSRVLTF
.	TRBV12-3/TRBV12-4	TRBJ1-6	TRBD1	TGTGCCAGCAGAGAGGGGGCCAGTTCACCCCTCCACTTT	CASREGASSPLHF
.	TRBV25-1	TRBJ1-1	.	TGTGCCAGCAAAACGTGGGCCGCTGAAGCTTTCTTT	CASKTWAAEAFF
few	TRBV20-1	TRBJ2-6	.	TGCAGTGCTCACCGCGGGCCCTCTGGGGCCAACGTCCTGACTTTC	CSAHRGPSGANVLTF
.	TRBV2	TRBJ2-1	.	TGTGCCAGCAGACCGACTTATAAGCGGGCCAGCAATGAGCAGTTCTTC	CASRPTYKRASNEQFF
few	TRBV12-3/TRBV12-4	TRBJ2-1	.	TGTGCCAGCAGTTTATCGGCACCTGAGCAGTTCTTC	CASSLSAPEQFF
.	TRBV20-1	TRBJ2-7	.	TGCAGTGCTGCACTACCCCCCGGGACTCACAGCTCCTACGAGCAGTACTTC	CSAALPPGTHSSYEQYF
.	TRBV6-2/TRBV6-3	TRBJ2-1	.	TGTGCCAGCAGTCTTAGACAGGCCGAGCAGTTCTTC	CASSLRQAEQFF
few	TRBV15	TRBJ2-3	.	TGTGCCACCAGCCGAGGACGGAACACAGATACGCAGTATTTT	CATSRGRNTDTQYF
many	TRBV5-1	TRBJ2-5	.	TGCGCCAGCAGCTTGGACATGGGGGAGACCCAGTACTTC	CASSLDMGETQYF
.	TRBV29-1	TRBJ2-5	TRBD1	TGCGGCGTGGGACAGGGTATTCAAGAGACCCAGTACTTC	CGVGQGIQETQYF
.	TRBV20-1	TRBJ2-1	.	TGCAGTGCTAGAGGCCGACAGTTAGGCTCCTACAATGAGCAGTTCTTC	CSARGRQLGSYNEQFF
.	TRBV3-1	TRBJ2-5	TRBD2	TGTGCCAGCAGAAATAGCGGGGGCCCGAAGGAAGAGACCCAGTACTTC	CASRNSGGPKEETQYF
.	TRBV20-1	TRBJ2-4	.	TGCAGTGCTAGTGGCTCAATTAATATAAACATTCAGTACTTC	CSASGSININIQYF
.	TRBV9	TRBJ2-3	.	TGTGCCAGCAGCGTAGCGGGGGAACAAGATACGCAGTATTTT	CASSVAGEQDTQYF
.	TRBV6-1	TRBJ2-3	TRBD1	TGTGCCCGAGGGTTAGGACAGGGGGTCACAGATACGCAGTATTTT	CARGLGQGVTDTQYF
few	TRBV7-2	TRBJ2-1	.	TGTGCCAGCAGCTTAGCCCTCTTGGAAGGCCCTCAGGGTAATGAGCAGTTCTTC	CASSLALLEGPQGNEQFF
.	TRBV7-2	TRBJ2-6	.	TGTGCCAGCAGCTCCAGGGCGGCTGGGGCCAACGTCCTGACTTTC	CASSSRAAGANVLTF
.	TRBV11-2	TRBJ1-4	.	TGTGCCAGCAGCTTACCTACGACTGAAAAACTGTTTTTT	CASSLPTTEKLFF
many	TRBV29-1	TRBJ2-7	TRBD2	TGCAGCGTTATCGGGAGGACCTACGAGCAGTACTTC	CSVIGRTYEQYF
.	TRBV7-8	TRBJ2-1	.	TGTGCCAGCAGCCATTTACGTCGAGTGGGGGGGCCCAACAATGAGCAGTTCTTC	CASSHLRRVGGPNNEQFF
.	TRBV20-1	TRBJ2-1	.	TGCAGTGCCACCTTGGACTGGTACAATGAGCAGTTCTTC	CSATLDWYNEQFF
many	TRBV5-1	TRBJ2-5	TRBD2	TGCGCCAGCAGCATCGACGGGACTAGCGGGGGAAAGACCCAGTACTTC	CASSIDGTSGGKTQYF
.	TRBV11-2	TRBJ1-2	.	TGTGCCAGCAGCTCCCACCCTTCAGGAACAACTGGCTACACCTTC	CASSSHPSGTTGYTF
few	TRBV2	TRBJ1-2	.	TGTGCCAGCAGTCAGATGAACTATGGCTACACCTTC	CASSQMNYGYTF
once	TRBV20-1	TRBJ2-1	TRBD2	TGCAGTGCTTTTAGCGGGAGGGACAATGAGCAGTTCTTC	CSAFSGRDNEQFF
few	TRBV7-9	TRBJ1-1	TRBD1	TGTGCCAGCAGCCAAGGGGGCGCAGGCACTGAAGCTTTCTTT	CASSQGGAGTEAFF
.	TRBV7-9	TRBJ1-4	TRBD1	TGTGCCAGCAGCTTAGGAACTGGACAGGATGATGAAAAACTGTTTTTT	CASSLGTGQDDEKLFF
few	TRBV20-1	TRBJ1-2	.	TGCAGTGCTAGACCTGGCTACACCTTC	CSARPGYTF
.	TRBV3-1	TRBJ1-1	.	TGTGCCAGCAGCCAAAGGGGTATTCGGGGTGAAGCTTTCTTT	CASSQRGIRGEAFF
few	TRBV3-1	TRBJ2-7	TRBD1	TGTGCCAGCAGCCAAGAGTACAGGGGGAAGCACGAGCAGTACTTC	CASSQEYRGKHEQYF
few	TRBV6-6	TRBJ2-2	TRBD1	TGTGCCAGCAGTTACTCGAGACAGGGGGCGAACACCGGGGAGCTGTTTTTT	CASSYSRQGANTGELFF
.	TRBV3-1	TRBJ2-5	TRBD2	TGTGCCAGCAGCCAAGGTTTGGGGGGGGGTGGAAATGAGCAGTACTTC	CASSQGLGGGGNEQYF
once	TRBV10-3	TRBJ2-4	.	TGTGCCAACAATCGGATAGCCAAAAACATTCAGTACTTC	CANNRIAKNIQYF
.	TRBV7-2	TRBJ2-5	.	TGTGCCAGCAGCTTATTAGGCGAGAGGGTCCAAGAGACCCAGTACTTC	CASSLLGERVQETQYF
.	TRBV6-2/TRBV6-3	TRBJ2-3	.	TGTGCCAGCAGTCCCCAAGCGGTTAGCACAGATACGCAGTATTTT	CASSPQAVSTDTQYF
few	TRBV9	TRBJ2-1	TRBD2	TGTGCCAGCAGCGTAGCCCCCCTGACTAGCGGGGGGGCGGATGAGCAGTTCTTC	CASSVAPLTSGGADEQFF
.	TRBV20-1	TRBJ2-3	.	TGCAGTTTCATGTCTGGCACAGATACGCAGTATTTT	CSFMSGTDTQYF
.	TRBV29-1	TRBJ1-2	.	TGCAGCGTTGGACTCACAGCTAACTATGGCTACACCTTC	CSVGLTANYGYTF
.	TRBV7-2	TRBJ2-7	.	TGTGCCAGCGGAATCAGCTCCTACGAACAGTACTTC	CASGISSYEQYF
few	TRBV7-9	TRBJ1-2	.	TGTGCCAGCAGCTGGAACTATGGCTACACCTTC	CASSWNYGYTF
.	TRBV9	TRBJ1-2	.	TGTGCCAGCAGCGGCGACGACCAGAAGGCTAACTATGGCTACACCTTC	CASSGDDQKANYGYTF
.	TRBV7-2	TRBJ2-7	TRBD2	TGTGCCAGCAGCGTTAGGTCGGGGACTAGCGGGGCATTCTCCTACGAGCAGTACTTC	CASSVRSGTSGAFSYEQYF
.	TRBV6-5	TRBJ2-6	TRBD2	TGTGCCAGCAGTGCCGCGGGGGATGGGGCCAACGTCCTGACTTTC	CASSAAGDGANVLTF
.	TRBV28	TRBJ2-1	TRBD2	TGTGCCAGCAGTCGAGCCACTAGCGGGAGCAAGTTCTTC	CASSRATSGSKFF
few	TRBV6-5	TRBJ2-5	.	TGTGCCAGCAAGGCCGGGGCGGGGGAGACCCAGTACTTC	CASKAGAGETQYF
once	TRBV30	TRBJ2-6	.	TGTGCCTGGAGTGACACACCTGGGGCCAACGTCCTGACTTTC	CAWSDTPGANVLTF
.	TRBV3-1	TRBJ2-1	.	TGTGCCAGCAGCCAGAAAGGGACTAATGAGCAGTTCTTC	CASSQKGTNEQFF
.	TRBV4-1	TRBJ2-7	.	TGCGCCAGCAGCCAAGGGACGCTCTACGAGCAGTACTTC	CASSQGTLYEQYF
.	TRBV30	TRBJ2-1	.	TGTGCCTGGGCCGGGACTCCGCTTTACAATGAGCAGTTCTTC	CAWAGTPLYNEQFF
many	TRBV7-9	TRBJ1-2	.	TGTGCCAGCAGCTTAGCAGGGGGCTATGGCTACACCTTC	CASSLAGGYGYTF